This TCR beta chain was identified during a study of blood T cell repertoires in COVID-19. Looking at the study overall: Italy, Spain and the United States were the sources of the convalescent and acute COVID-19 samples. In each case, the material was cDNA or gDNA derived from T cells, B-cell-depleted T cells, or PBMCs.

In the source study's methods: Reference gene primer amplification gave estimated nucleated cell counts. TCRdb's copy holds only in-frame clones and misses some; the assay was immunoSEQ multiplex PCR. Clone size and the V and J calls come from that table; the DNA yielded D and trimming. In the table there are about 270,000 clones, around 90% of which are singletons. This receptor was obtained from a man in his sixties who had recovered from COVID-19. The specimen sequenced was peripheral blood.

The CDR3 loop is CASERQGNTEAFF. In nucleotides, the CDR3 is TGTGCCAGCGAGAGACAGGGGAACACTGAAGCTTTCTTT. This chain uses TRBV21-1 with TRBJ1-1; the table's D call, TRBD1, has no DNA check behind it. TRBV21-1 is shown as a pseudogene. CDR3 length: 13 residues.